This T cell receptor beta chain was captured in a study of T-cell memory formation after mild COVID-19. Notes on the study in general: For second-wave clones that peaked at day 37, SARS-CoV-2 specificity went unverified.

Comments on this clonotype: Its antigen remains unknown.

TCRdb used MiXCR to reprocess the 5' RACE reads, holding one entry per CDR3 protein. The sample carries some 300,000 distinct CDR3 sequences, less than 25% recorded once. The sequenced sample was PBMCs or a T cell subset sorted from them (not recorded which). This receptor was taken from a man younger than 30 who had mild COVID-19 (a few samples of this study predate the infection). Cell type and time point are not known.

This chain's CDR3 is CASSLGPGTGRTNVLTF. The CDR3 bases are TGTGCCAGCAGCTTAGGCCCTGGGACAGGGAGAACCAACGTCCTGACTTTC. The genes are TRBV11-2 and TRBJ2-6; 9 bases are shared with TRBD1. Germline V gene lookup returns CDR1 SGHAT and CDR2 FQNNGV. The CDR3 has 17 amino acids. V trimming: 1 base; J trimming: 8 bases; junction bases outside the gene matches: 9.